Listed below are T cell receptor beta chains from one sample, sequenced in a study of early T cells in non-severe SARS-CoV-2 infection. TCRdb re-called the 5' RACE reads with MiXCR, one entry per CDR3 protein. The sample lists roughly 48,000 distinct CDR3 sequences, less than 4.5% seen once, with about 6% in the top ten. Sequencing was done on a sample of whole blood. The receptors here all came from an adult who was a healthcare worker with PCR-confirmed SARS-CoV-2 infection or an uninfected control (not recorded which). CDR3s include the opening cysteine and the closing phenylalanine or tryptophan. The order of the fields is CDR3 DNA, CDR3 protein, clone size, V gene, D gene, J gene. D genes are given only for firm matches. Expanded clones are given a class, and other clones once, few, many or no size at all.

cdr3_nt: TGCAGTGCTAGAGAATCCTTCTCAGGGGCCGGCGAGCAGTACTTC
cdr3_aa: CSARESFSGAGEQYF
clone_size: NA
v_call: TRBV20-1
d_call: NA
j_call: TRBJ2-7

cdr3_nt: TGTGCCAGCAGCCAAGACGAGCGGGGGTACACAGATACGCAGTATTTT
cdr3_aa: CASSQDERGYTDTQYF
clone_size: NA
v_call: TRBV14
d_call: TRBD2
j_call: TRBJ2-3

cdr3_nt: TGCAGTGCTAGAGATCGGGAGGATTCCTACGAGCAGTACTTC
cdr3_aa: CSARDREDSYEQYF
clone_size: many
v_call: TRBV20-1
d_call: TRBD2
j_call: TRBJ2-7

cdr3_nt: TGCGCCAGCAGCTTTAGCTCCGGGACAGGGGGCGGCGATGGCTACACCTTC
cdr3_aa: CASSFSSGTGGGDGYTF
clone_size: many
v_call: TRBV5-1
d_call: TRBD1
j_call: TRBJ1-2

cdr3_nt: TGCAGCGTTGAAGGCAGAAACTCCTACGAGCAGTACTTC
cdr3_aa: CSVEGRNSYEQYF
clone_size: many
v_call: TRBV29-1
d_call: NA
j_call: TRBJ2-7

cdr3_nt: TGTGCCTGGAATCGCGGGACAGGGGCCTACGAGCAGTACTTC
cdr3_aa: CAWNRGTGAYEQYF
clone_size: many
v_call: TRBV30
d_call: TRBD1
j_call: TRBJ2-7

cdr3_nt: TGTGCCAGCAGCTTAGATGGGTCCTATGGCTACACCTTC
cdr3_aa: CASSLDGSYGYTF
clone_size: many
v_call: TRBV7-9
d_call: NA
j_call: TRBJ1-2

cdr3_nt: TGTGCCAGCAGCTGGGGGTGGGGACAGCCCCAGCATTTT
cdr3_aa: CASSWGWGQPQHF
clone_size: many
v_call: TRBV14
d_call: NA
j_call: TRBJ1-5

cdr3_nt: TGCGCCAGCAGCTTGGGACAGGGCAGCAATGAGCAGTTCTTC
cdr3_aa: CASSLGQGSNEQFF
clone_size: many
v_call: TRBV5-1
d_call: TRBD1
j_call: TRBJ2-1

cdr3_nt: TGTGCCAGCAGTCCACAGGGACTTTCCTACGAGCAGTACTTC
cdr3_aa: CASSPQGLSYEQYF
clone_size: many
v_call: TRBV27
d_call: NA
j_call: TRBJ2-7

cdr3_nt: TGTGCCAGCAGTGAAGATAAAATGCTGAACACTGAAGCTTTCTTT
cdr3_aa: CASSEDKMLNTEAFF
clone_size: many
v_call: TRBV2
d_call: NA
j_call: TRBJ1-1

cdr3_nt: TGTGCCAGCAGCTTTTCGGGGGGCCGCACCCAGTACTTC
cdr3_aa: CASSFSGGRTQYF
clone_size: NA
v_call: TRBV5-4
d_call: NA
j_call: TRBJ2-5

cdr3_nt: TGCGCCAGCAGCGGGGGACAAGACACCGGGGAGCTGTTTTTT
cdr3_aa: CASSGGQDTGELFF
clone_size: many
v_call: TRBV5-1
d_call: NA
j_call: TRBJ2-2

cdr3_nt: TGTGCCAGCAGCTTACAACAGTTCTCTGGGGCCAACGTCCTGACTTTC
cdr3_aa: CASSLQQFSGANVLTF
clone_size: many
v_call: TRBV7-9
d_call: NA
j_call: TRBJ2-6

cdr3_nt: TGTGCCAGCAGTTACGAGACGGGACAAGAGACCCAGTACTTC
cdr3_aa: CASSYETGQETQYF
clone_size: many
v_call: TRBV6-5
d_call: NA
j_call: TRBJ2-5

cdr3_nt: TGTGCCAGCAGCATTCATAGCCCAGACACCGGGGAGCTGTTTTTT
cdr3_aa: CASSIHSPDTGELFF
clone_size: many
v_call: TRBV9
d_call: NA
j_call: TRBJ2-2

cdr3_nt: TGTGCCAGCACCCCCGGACAGGGGGGATATGGCTACACCTTC
cdr3_aa: CASTPGQGGYGYTF
clone_size: few
v_call: TRBV7-2
d_call: TRBD1
j_call: TRBJ1-2

cdr3_nt: TGTGCCAGCAGTGAAGAACCCGGGGGTTCCTACAATGAGCAGTTCTTC
cdr3_aa: CASSEEPGGSYNEQFF
clone_size: few
v_call: TRBV6-1
d_call: NA
j_call: TRBJ2-1

cdr3_nt: TGTGCCAGCAGTTCCGGGACTAGCGGCACCTACGAGCAGTACTTC
cdr3_aa: CASSSGTSGTYEQYF
clone_size: many
v_call: TRBV6-2/TRBV6-3
d_call: TRBD2
j_call: TRBJ2-7

cdr3_nt: TGTGCCAGCGCCCAGCGGAGCGGCAGGGTACAAGATACGCAGTATTTT
cdr3_aa: CASAQRSGRVQDTQYF
clone_size: few
v_call: TRBV27
d_call: NA
j_call: TRBJ2-3

cdr3_nt: TGTGCCAGCAGCTTAGGTACCTTCGGTGAAAAACTGTTTTTT
cdr3_aa: CASSLGTFGEKLFF
clone_size: many
v_call: TRBV7-2
d_call: NA
j_call: TRBJ1-4

cdr3_nt: TGTGCCAGTAGTCCAACCCCCGCGGGAGTGCACGAGCAGTACTTC
cdr3_aa: CASSPTPAGVHEQYF
clone_size: few
v_call: TRBV19
d_call: TRBD2
j_call: TRBJ2-7

cdr3_nt: TGTGCCAGCAGCTTAAAAGGGTATGGGACAGGGGCCTACAATGAGCAGTTCTTC
cdr3_aa: CASSLKGYGTGAYNEQFF
clone_size: many
v_call: TRBV7-3
d_call: TRBD1
j_call: TRBJ2-1

cdr3_nt: TGCAGTGCTTTCCCTCTCACCTACGAGCAGTACTTC
cdr3_aa: CSAFPLTYEQYF
clone_size: many
v_call: TRBV20-1
d_call: NA
j_call: TRBJ2-7

cdr3_nt: TGCGCCAGCAGTCCGACTTGGAACACTGAAGCTTTCTTT
cdr3_aa: CASSPTWNTEAFF
clone_size: many
v_call: TRBV5-1
d_call: NA
j_call: TRBJ1-1

cdr3_nt: TGTGCCAGCAGTCAGGACCTATATTCACCCCTCCACTTT
cdr3_aa: CASSQDLYSPLHF
clone_size: few
v_call: TRBV6-4
d_call: NA
j_call: TRBJ1-6

cdr3_nt: TGTGCCAGCAGCCCCTCGAGGCGGGGCAGGGAGCAGTACTTC
cdr3_aa: CASSPSRRGREQYF
clone_size: NA
v_call: TRBV12-3/TRBV12-4
d_call: NA
j_call: TRBJ2-7

cdr3_nt: TGCGCCAGCAGCAGCCGGGACTACCCGTACGAGCAGTACTTC
cdr3_aa: CASSSRDYPYEQYF
clone_size: many
v_call: TRBV5-1
d_call: TRBD2
j_call: TRBJ2-7

cdr3_nt: TGTGCCAGCAGCTTAGAGTACAGGGTATTGACTAATGAAAAACTGTTTTTT
cdr3_aa: CASSLEYRVLTNEKLFF
clone_size: few
v_call: TRBV7-2
d_call: NA
j_call: TRBJ1-4

cdr3_nt: NA
cdr3_aa: CISVSEDPGLAGGNEQFF
clone_size: few
v_call: TRBV7-5
d_call: NA
j_call: TRBJ2-1

cdr3_nt: TGCGCCAGCAGCCCGGGCGGGGGTTCCTACAATGAGCAGTTCTTC
cdr3_aa: CASSPGGGSYNEQFF
clone_size: many
v_call: TRBV5-1
d_call: TRBD2
j_call: TRBJ2-1